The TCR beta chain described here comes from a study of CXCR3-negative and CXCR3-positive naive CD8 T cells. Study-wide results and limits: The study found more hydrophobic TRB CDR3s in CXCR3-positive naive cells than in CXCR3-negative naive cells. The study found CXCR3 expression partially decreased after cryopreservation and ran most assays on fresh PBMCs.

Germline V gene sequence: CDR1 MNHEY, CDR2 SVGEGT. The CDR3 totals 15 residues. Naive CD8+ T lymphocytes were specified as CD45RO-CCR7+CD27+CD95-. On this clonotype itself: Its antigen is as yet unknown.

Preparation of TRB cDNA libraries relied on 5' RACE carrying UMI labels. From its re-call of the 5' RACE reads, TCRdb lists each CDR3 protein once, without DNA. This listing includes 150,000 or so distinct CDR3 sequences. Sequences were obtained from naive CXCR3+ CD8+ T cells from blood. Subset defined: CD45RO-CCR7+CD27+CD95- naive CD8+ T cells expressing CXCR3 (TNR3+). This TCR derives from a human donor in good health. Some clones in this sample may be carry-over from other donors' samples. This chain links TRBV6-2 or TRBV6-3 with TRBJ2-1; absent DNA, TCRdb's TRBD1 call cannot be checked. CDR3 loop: CASSYRDSSYNEQFF.